This T cell receptor beta chain emerged from a study of T cell responses to AZD1222 COVID-19 vaccine. Assay: immunoSEQ multiplex PCR; the TCRdb copy retains only in-frame clones and omits some. The sample lists about 160,000 clones, 80% to 95% occurring once. Regarding this clone: What it recognizes is unknown. Other DNA sequences within the sample encode an identical CDR3.

The ends were cut back, 1 base at V and 4 bases at J, with 10 bases in the middle. Germline V gene lookup returns CDR1 SGHDN and CDR2 FVKESK. The CDR3 covers 14 residues. Overall study findings and caveats: The span of vaccine-associated CD4 TCRs extended across spike, with dominance at 160-218 and 743-854.

The origin of this receptor is an adult who received the AZD1222 COVID-19 vaccine. The chain has TRBV14 and TRBJ1-1; D remains unclear. The specimen comprised peripheral blood, sampled 28 days after the second AZD1222 dose. Here the CDR3 reads CASSQVEGGTEAFF. CDR3 DNA sequence: TGTGCCAGCAGCCAAGTAGAGGGCGGCACTGAAGCTTTCTTT.